This T cell receptor (beta chain) is drawn from a study of control samples from healthy donors and cancer patients. Data came from immunoSEQ multiplex PCR; TCRdb stores just in-frame clones and leaves some out. The sample consists of about 190,000 clones, roughly nine tenths of them appearing once. This CDR3 is 14 amino acids long. Germline CDR1 and CDR2: KGHSH and LQKENI. V lost 2 bases and J lost 8; bases outside the gene matches: 3. Specimen: blood. The source of this sequence is a man younger than 45 in good health. The chain combines TRBV18 with TRBJ2-1; 10 bases are shared with TRBD2. The CDR3 loop reads CASSPGLAAHEQFF. The CDR3 DNA sequence: TGTGCCAGCTCACCAGGACTAGCGGCCCATGAGCAGTTCTTC.